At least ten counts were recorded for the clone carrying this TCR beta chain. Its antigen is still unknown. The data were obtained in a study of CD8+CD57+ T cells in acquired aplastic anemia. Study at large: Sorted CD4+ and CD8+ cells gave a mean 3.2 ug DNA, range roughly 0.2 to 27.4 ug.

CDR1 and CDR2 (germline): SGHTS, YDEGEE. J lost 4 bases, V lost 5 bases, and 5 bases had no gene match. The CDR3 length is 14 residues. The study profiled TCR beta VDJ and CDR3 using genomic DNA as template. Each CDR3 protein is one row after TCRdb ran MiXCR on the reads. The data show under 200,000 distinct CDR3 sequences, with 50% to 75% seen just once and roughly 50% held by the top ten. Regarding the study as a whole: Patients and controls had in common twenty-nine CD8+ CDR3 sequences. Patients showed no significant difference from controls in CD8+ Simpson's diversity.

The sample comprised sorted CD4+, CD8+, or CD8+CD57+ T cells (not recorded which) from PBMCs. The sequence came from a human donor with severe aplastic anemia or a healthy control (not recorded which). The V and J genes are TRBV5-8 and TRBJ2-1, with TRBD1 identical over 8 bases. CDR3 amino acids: CASSWTGLYNEQFF. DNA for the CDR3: TGTGCCAGCAGTTGGACAGGGTTGTACAATGAGCAGTTCTTC.